This T cell receptor (beta chain) came from a study of blood T cell repertoires in COVID-19. For the study at large: Collection of acute and convalescent COVID-19 samples took place in the United States, Italy and Spain.

The CDR3 length is 14 residues. V was clipped by 4 bases and J by 7 bases; unmatched bases: 7. CDR1 and CDR2 from the germline V gene are MNHEY and SMNVEV (reference sequence). In the original workflow: It was from reference gene primer amplification that nucleated cell counts were estimated. TCRdb's table, derived via immunoSEQ multiplex PCR, lists solely in-frame clones and lacks some. That table is the source of V, J and clone size, and D and trimming were worked out from the DNA. The sample contains hundreds of thousands of clones, 83% of which appear only once. Recruited during active infection, patients (from Seattle) were subsequently followed longitudinally.

Sequencing was performed on peripheral blood. The sequence derives from a woman under 40 with COVID-19, enrolled during active disease. V usage is TRBV27 and J usage is TRBJ1-1; 9 bases match TRBD1. CDR3: CASSSRQGVYEAFF. For the CDR3, the DNA is TGTGCCAGCAGTTCCCGACAGGGGGTATATGAAGCTTTCTTT.